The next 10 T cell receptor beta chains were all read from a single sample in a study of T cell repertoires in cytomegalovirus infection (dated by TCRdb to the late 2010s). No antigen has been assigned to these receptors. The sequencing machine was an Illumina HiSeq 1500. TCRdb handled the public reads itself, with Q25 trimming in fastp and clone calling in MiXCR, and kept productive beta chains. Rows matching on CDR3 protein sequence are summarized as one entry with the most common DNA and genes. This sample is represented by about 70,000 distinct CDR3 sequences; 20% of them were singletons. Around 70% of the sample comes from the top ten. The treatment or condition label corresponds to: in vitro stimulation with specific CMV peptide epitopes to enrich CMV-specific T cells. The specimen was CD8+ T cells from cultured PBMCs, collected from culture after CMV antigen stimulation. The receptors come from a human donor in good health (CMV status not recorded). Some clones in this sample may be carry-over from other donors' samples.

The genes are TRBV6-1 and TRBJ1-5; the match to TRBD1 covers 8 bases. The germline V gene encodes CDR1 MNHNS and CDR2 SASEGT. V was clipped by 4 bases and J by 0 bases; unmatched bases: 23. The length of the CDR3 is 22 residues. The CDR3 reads CASSVKLIRFGQGLYSNQPQHF. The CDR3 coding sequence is TGTGCCAGCAGTGTTAAACTCATACGCTTTGGACAGGGACTCTATAGCAATCAGCCCCAGCATTTT.

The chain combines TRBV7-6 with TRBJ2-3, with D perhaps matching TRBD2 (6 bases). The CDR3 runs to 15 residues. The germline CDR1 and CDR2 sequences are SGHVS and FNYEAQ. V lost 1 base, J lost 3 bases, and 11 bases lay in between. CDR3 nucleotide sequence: TGTGCCAGCAGCTTAGAGACGGGGGTAACAGATACGCAGTATTTT. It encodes CASSLETGVTDTQYF.

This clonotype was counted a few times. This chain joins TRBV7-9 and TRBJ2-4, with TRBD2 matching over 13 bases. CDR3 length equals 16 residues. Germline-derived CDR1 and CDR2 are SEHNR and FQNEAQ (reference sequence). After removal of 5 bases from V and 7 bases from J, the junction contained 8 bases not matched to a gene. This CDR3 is CASSLTALAGGNIQYF. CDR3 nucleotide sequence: TGTGCCAGCAGCCTTACCGCACTAGCGGGGGGGAACATTCAGTACTTC.

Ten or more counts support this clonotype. The CDR3 is CASSPYEGSSYNSPLHF. DNA of the CDR3: TGTGCCAGCAGCCCCTATGAGGGGAGCTCCTATAATTCACCCCTCCACTTT. The gene calls are TRBV7-2 and TRBJ1-6, with TRBD1 as a possible D gene (5 bases). V was shortened by 5 bases and J by 0 bases, with 14 bases between the two germline ends. Germline assignment: CDR1 SGHTA and CDR2 FQGNSA. This CDR3 region has 17 residues.

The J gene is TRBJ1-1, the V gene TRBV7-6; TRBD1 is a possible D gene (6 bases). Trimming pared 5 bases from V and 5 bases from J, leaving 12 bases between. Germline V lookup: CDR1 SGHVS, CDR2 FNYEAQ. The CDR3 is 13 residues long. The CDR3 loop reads CASSKQGRTEAFF. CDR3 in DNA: TGTGCCAGCAGCAAACAGGGAAGAACTGAAGCTTTCTTT.

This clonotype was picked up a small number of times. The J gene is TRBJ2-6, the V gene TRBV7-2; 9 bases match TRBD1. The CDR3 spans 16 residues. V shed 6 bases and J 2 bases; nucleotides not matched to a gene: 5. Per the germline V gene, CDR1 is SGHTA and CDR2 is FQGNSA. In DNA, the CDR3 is TGTGCCAGCAGTATACAGGGGGCGCCTGGGGCCAACGTCCTGACTTTC. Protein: CASSIQGAPGANVLTF.

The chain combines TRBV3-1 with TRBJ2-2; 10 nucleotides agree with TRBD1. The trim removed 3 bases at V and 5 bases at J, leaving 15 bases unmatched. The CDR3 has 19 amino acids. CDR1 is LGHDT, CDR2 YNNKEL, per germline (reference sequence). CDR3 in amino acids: CASSHYFFRDRGDTGELFF. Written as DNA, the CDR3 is TGTGCCAGCAGCCACTACTTTTTCCGGGACAGGGGAGATACCGGGGAGCTGTTTTTT.

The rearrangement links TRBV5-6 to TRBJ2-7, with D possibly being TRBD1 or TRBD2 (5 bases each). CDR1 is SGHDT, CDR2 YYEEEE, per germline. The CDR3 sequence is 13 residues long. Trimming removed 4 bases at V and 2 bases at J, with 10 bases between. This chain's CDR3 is CASSPRGAYEQYF. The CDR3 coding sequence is TGTGCCAGCAGCCCCCGAGGGGCCTACGAGCAGTACTTC.

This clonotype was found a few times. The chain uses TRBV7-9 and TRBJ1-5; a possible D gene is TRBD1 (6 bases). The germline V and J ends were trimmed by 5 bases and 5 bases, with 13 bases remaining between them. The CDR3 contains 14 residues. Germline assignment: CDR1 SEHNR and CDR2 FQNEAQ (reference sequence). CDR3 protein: CASSPEGGDQPQHF. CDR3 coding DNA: TGTGCCAGCAGCCCTGAGGGGGGGGATCAGCCCCAGCATTTT.

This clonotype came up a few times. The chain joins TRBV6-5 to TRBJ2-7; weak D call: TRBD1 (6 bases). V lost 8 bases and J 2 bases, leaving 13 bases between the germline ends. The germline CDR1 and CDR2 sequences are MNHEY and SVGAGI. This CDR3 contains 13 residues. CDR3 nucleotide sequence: TGTGCCAGCCTGGGCAGGGGCGCCTACGAGCAGTACTTC. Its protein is CASLGRGAYEQYF.